The rows below give T cell receptor beta chains drawn from one sample of a study of blood T cell repertoires in COVID-19. Method: immunoSEQ multiplex PCR; TCRdb's copy keeps in-frame clones and lacks some. The sample has 180,000 or so clones, about 79% seen once. What was sequenced was PBMCs or T cells enriched from blood (not recorded which). The source of these receptors is a man aged 50-60 years who had recovered from COVID-19. Each CDR3 is given with its conserved first and last residue. D genes are given only for firm matches. Not all rows give a size; the values are once, few, many and, for expanded clones, a class.

TRBJ2-2	TRBV5-1	NA	NA	TGCGCCAGCAGCTTGGATCGTATCACCGGGGAGCTGTTTTTT	CASSLDRITGELFF
TRBJ1-1	TRBV27	once	TRBD1	TGTGCCAGCAGTTCGGTTAGGACAGGGCGTGAAGCTTTCTTT	CASSSVRTGREAFF
TRBJ2-1	TRBV5-1	NA	NA	TGCGCCAGCAGCTTGGTACGAGTAAATGAGCAGTTCTTC	CASSLVRVNEQFF
TRBJ1-1	TRBV5-1	NA	NA	TGCGCCAGCAGCTTGCTATTGAACACTGAAGCTTTCTTT	CASSLLLNTEAFF
TRBJ2-7	TRBV5-1	NA	TRBD2	TGCGCCAGCAGCTTGGGCCTTCTTAGCGGGGGTTCCTACGAGCAGTACTTC	CASSLGLLSGGSYEQYF
TRBJ1-2	TRBV11-2	once	TRBD1	TGTGCCAGCAGTTCCGGGACAGGGGGCTATGGCTACACCTTC	CASSSGTGGYGYTF
TRBJ1-1	TRBV6-5	NA	TRBD1	TGTGCCAGCAGTCCCGACAGGGTCAACACTGAAGCTTTCTTT	CASSPDRVNTEAFF
TRBJ2-7	TRBV5-1	NA	NA	TGCGCCAGCAGCTTAGGCCAGGCCAGCGAGCAGTACTTC	CASSLGQASEQYF
TRBJ2-5	TRBV5-1	NA	TRBD1	TGCGCCAGCAGCTTGGTATTAGGGGGCGAGGAGACCCAGTACTTC	CASSLVLGGEETQYF
TRBJ2-2	TRBV13	NA	NA	TGTGCCAGCAGCCGGACTCGCGGCCCAAGCACCGGGGAGCTGTTTTTT	CASSRTRGPSTGELFF
TRBJ2-5	TRBV6-4	NA	NA	TGTGCCAGCAGTGACAGGAAGACACAAGAGACCCAGTACTTC	CASSDRKTQETQYF
TRBJ2-3	TRBV6-5	NA	NA	TGTGCCAGCCAGTTACGGACTAGCACAGATACGCAGTATTTT	CASQLRTSTDTQYF
TRBJ2-2	TRBV24-1	NA	NA	TGTGCCACCAGTGGGTCGGGGACTGCGAACACCGGGGAGCTGTTTTTT	CATSGSGTANTGELFF
TRBJ1-5	TRBV18	many	NA	TGTGCCAGCTCACGGTTGGAGGCACGACAGCCCCAGCATTTT	CASSRLEARQPQHF
TRBJ2-3	TRBV19	NA	TRBD2	TGTGCCAGTAGTATAGGGACTAGCCACACAGATACGCAGTATTTT	CASSIGTSHTDTQYF
TRBJ1-1	TRBV10-1	NA	TRBD1	TGCGCCAGCAGGGCAGGACAGGGTCTGAACACTGAAGCTTTCTTT	CASRAGQGLNTEAFF
TRBJ1-5	TRBV6-6	once	NA	TGTGCCAGCAGTCGAGGACAGTCCGGAAGCAATCAGCCCCAGCATTTT	CASSRGQSGSNQPQHF
TRBJ2-7	TRBV27	NA	TRBD2	TGTGCCAGCAGTTTATCTCTGGGCGGGGGACTCTACGAGCAGTACTTC	CASSLSLGGGLYEQYF
TRBJ2-2	TRBV18	NA	TRBD1	TGTGCCAGCTCACTGACAGGGGATAGAACCGGGGAGCTGTTTTTT	CASSLTGDRTGELFF
TRBJ2-2	TRBV21-1	NA	NA	TGTGCCAGCAGCAAACTTAGGGGAGGAGACGCGAACACCGGGGAGCTGTTTTTT	CASSKLRGGDANTGELFF
TRBJ2-1	TRBV9	few	NA	TGTGCCAGCAGCGTAGAAACAGGTTCCTACAATGAGCAGTTCTTC	CASSVETGSYNEQFF
TRBJ1-5	TRBV6-5	NA	NA	TGTGCCAGCATTTATGCAGGTAATAGCAATCAGCCCCAGCATTTT	CASIYAGNSNQPQHF
TRBJ2-1	TRBV28	many	TRBD2	TGTGCCAGCAGTTTTCTTAGCGGGGGGACCTACAATGAGCAGTTCTTC	CASSFLSGGTYNEQFF
TRBJ2-1	TRBV7-9	NA	TRBD2	TGTGCCAGCAGTCAAACTAGCGGGGGGAGGAATGAGCAGTTCTTC	CASSQTSGGRNEQFF
TRBJ2-6	TRBV24-1	NA	TRBD1	TGTGCCACCAGTGCCAGGGGGACCCTTCTAAGGATTCTGGACTCTGGGGCCAACGTCCTGACTTTC	CATSARGTLLRILDSGANVLTF
TRBJ1-1	TRBV10-3	NA	NA	TGTGCCATCAGTGAGTTAAGGGGAACTGAAGCTTTCTTT	CAISELRGTEAFF
TRBJ2-1	TRBV7-9	NA	TRBD2	TGTGCCAGCACCCCGATCGGGAGCGGGGGGGCTAATGAGCAGTTCTTC	CASTPIGSGGANEQFF
TRBJ1-5	TRBV7-2	few	NA	TGTGCCAGCAGCTTAGGCGGCGGGGGCTTTCAGCCCCAGCATTTT	CASSLGGGGFQPQHF
TRBJ2-1	TRBV5-6	NA	TRBD1	TGTGCCAGCAGCTCCCGACAGGGGGCGAGGCATGAGCAGTTCTTC	CASSSRQGARHEQFF
TRBJ2-7	TRBV7-9	NA	TRBD1	TGTGCCAGCAGCTTAGGTCGAGGACAGGCCGTCTACGAGCAGTACTTC	CASSLGRGQAVYEQYF
TRBJ1-2	TRBV6-1	NA	NA	TGTGCCAGCAGTGCGCGGACAGTTTTACGATCGGATGGCTACACCTTC	CASSARTVLRSDGYTF
TRBJ2-5	TRBV7-2	NA	TRBD2	TGTGCCAGCAGCTTAACCGGGGGGGAAGAGACCCAGTACTTC	CASSLTGGEETQYF